Listed here are 21 T cell receptor beta chains from one sample, sequenced in a study of post-analysis software for immune sequencing data. These receptors have no known antigen. TCR beta cDNA libraries included unique molecular identifiers. A single record per CDR3 protein comes from TCRdb applying MiXCR to the PCR reads. The sample consists of 750,000 to 950,000 distinct CDR3 sequences, 53% of them appearing once. Study-wide results and caveats: Five TRBV segments, TRBV5-6, TRBV5-1 and TRBV20-1 among them, were found more frequent in patients than controls.

The specimen was blood. Source of these receptors: a girl aged 5 to 17 with multiple sclerosis.

This clonotype was observed a handful of times. V and J are TRBV18 and TRBJ2-1; 7 bases line up with TRBD2. Looked up from germline, CDR1 is KGHSH and CDR2 is LQKENI. The V segment lost 3 bases and the J segment 0 bases; nucleotides outside the gene matches: 8. CDR3 length equals 17 residues. DNA of the CDR3: TGTGCCAGCTCACCCCCGGGGGGTTCGACCTCCTACAATGAGCAGTTCTTC. Translated: CASSPPGGSTSYNEQFF.

This clonotype was seen a handful of times. The chain recombines TRBV7-3 with TRBJ2-1, with a weak D call TRBD1 (6 bases). V lost 5 bases, J lost 2 bases, and 10 bases lay in between. Germline V gene data show CDR1 as SGHTA and CDR2 as FQGTGA. CDR3 length: 14 amino acids. The CDR3 protein is CASSAGTTYNEQFF. CDR3 DNA: TGTGCCAGCAGCGCCGGGACAACCTACAATGAGCAGTTCTTC.

The chain links TRBV4-1 to TRBJ2-7; D could derive from TRBD1 or TRBD2 (6 bases each). The CDR3 length is 14 residues. V was cut by 1 base and J by 3 bases, with 10 bases left in between. CDR1 and CDR2 (germline): MGHRA, YSYEKL. The CDR3 DNA reads TGCGCCAGCAGCCAAGCGGGGGCGAACTACGAGCAGTACTTC. This translates into CASSQAGANYEQYF.

This clonotype showed up just a few times. This chain uses TRBV27 with TRBJ2-1, with D unresolved. This CDR3 is built from 12 residues. The V gene's germline CDR1 is MNHEY and CDR2 SMNVEV (reference sequence). Deletions cut 8 bases from V and 9 bases from J, with 14 bases between. For the CDR3, the DNA is TGTGCCAGCTCCCTGACGAGCAGTGAGCAGTTCTTC. Its translation is CASSLTSSEQFF.

In its sample, this clonotype was seen a few times. CDR3 nucleotide sequence: TGTGCCGTCCGGGAGACTCGCAGCTCCTACAATGAGCAGTTCTTC. It is translated as CAVRETRSSYNEQFF. V usage is TRBV10-3 and J usage is TRBJ2-1; D may be TRBD2 (6 bases). The germline gives CDR1 ENHRY, CDR2 SYGVKD. The CDR3 is 15 residues long. V was trimmed by 11 bases and J by 0 bases, leaving 17 bases between them.

The chain combines TRBV5-1 with TRBJ2-4; D remains unclear. Trimming removed 0 bases from V and 0 bases from J, with 7 bases in between. The CDR3 contains 15 residues. Germline CDR1 SGHRS, CDR2 YFSETQ. Here the CDR3 reads CASSLGHLAKNIQYF. The CDR3 DNA reads TGCGCCAGCAGCTTGGGCCACCTAGCCAAAAACATTCAGTACTTC. The full variable domain, in which reference TRBV5-1 and TRBJ2-4 provide the parts outside the CDR3, is KAGVTQTPRYLIKTRGQQVTLSCSPISGHRSVSWYQQTPGQGLQFLFEYFSETQRNKGNFPGRFSGRQFSNSRSEMNVSTLELGDSALYLCASSLGHLAKNIQYFGAGTRLSVL.

The chain couples TRBV4-1 to TRBJ2-5; D is perhaps TRBD2 (6 bases). In germline, CDR1 is MGHRA, CDR2 YSYEKL. V gave up 3 bases and J gave up 9 bases, with 8 bases separating them. This CDR3 spans 11 amino acids. The CDR3 bases are TGCGCCAGCAGCCAGGGCGGGGCCCAGTACTTC. Protein: CASSQGGAQYF.

This rearrangement joins TRBV7-9 to TRBJ2-5; 11 positions match TRBD2. Per the germline V gene, CDR1 is SEHNR and CDR2 is FQNEAQ (reference sequence). Germline trimming cut 5 bases from V and 0 bases from J; bases unmatched to any gene: 8. This CDR3 contains 17 residues. CDR3 region: CASSPGLAAAYQETQYF. CDR3 DNA sequence: TGTGCCAGCAGCCCGGGACTAGCGGCGGCGTACCAAGAGACCCAGTACTTC.

The chain joins TRBV25-1 to TRBJ2-3, with D hard to call. CDR1 and CDR2 from the germline V gene are MGHDK and SYGVNS. V was cut by 3 bases and J by 2 bases, with 18 bases left in between. The CDR3 is 17 residues long. The CDR3 is CASSDQRSLLTTDTQYF. For the CDR3, the DNA is TGTGCCAGCAGTGATCAGAGGAGCCTACTAACCACAGATACGCAGTATTTT.

This clonotype came up a few times. This chain uses TRBV20-1 with TRBJ1-2; D ambiguous. This CDR3 spans 12 amino acids. The germline gives CDR1 DFQATT, CDR2 SNEGSKA (reference sequence). The V end lost 0 bases, the J end lost 6 bases, and 8 bases lay between the germline ends. The DNA for the CDR3 is TGCAGTGCTAGAGATGACACCGATGGCTACACCTTC. This translates into CSARDDTDGYTF.

The V gene is TRBV9, the J gene TRBJ1-2, with D perhaps TRBD1 (5 bases). Trimming left V 4 bases short and J 4 bases short, with 17 bases between. This CDR3 has 15 amino acids. Germline V CDR1 and CDR2: SGDLS, YYNGEE. The CDR3 DNA sequence: TGTGCCAGCAGCATGCCGAGACAGACCTCCTATGGCTACACCTTC. As protein: CASSMPRQTSYGYTF.

This clonotype was observed a single time. V and J are TRBV7-2 and TRBJ2-1; perhaps TRBD2 as D (5 bases). Germline V gene data show CDR1 as SGHTA and CDR2 as FQGNSA. This CDR3 has 14 residues. V was cut by 5 bases and J by 7 bases, with 15 bases left in between. Here the CDR3 DNA reads TGTGCCAGCAGCCCTGGACTTGATCGGAATGAGCAGTTCTTC. Its protein is CASSPGLDRNEQFF.

This clonotype was seen a few times. The chain joins TRBV5-1 to TRBJ2-4; 8 bases match TRBD1. The J call could be wrong; TRBJ2-7 is a better fit for the DNA end. This CDR3 spans 15 amino acids. Germline V gene data show CDR1 as SGHRS and CDR2 as YFSETQ. This chain's CDR3 is CASSLAGQGNYEQYF. The CDR3 nucleotides are TGCGCCAGCAGCTTGGCCGGACAGGGAAACTACGAGCAGTACTTC.

The rearrangement joins TRBV7-9 to TRBJ2-1; TRBD2 aligns across 8 bases. This CDR3 has 16 residues. The V gene end was trimmed by 4 bases and the J gene end by 5 bases; junction bases not matched to a gene: 10. CDR1 SEHNR and CDR2 FQNEAQ come from the germline V gene (reference sequence). CDR3: CASSSVGGRNDNEQFF. CDR3 nucleotide sequence: TGTGCCAGCAGCTCCGTGGGCGGGAGGAACGACAATGAGCAGTTCTTC.

This clonotype occurred a few times. DNA for the CDR3: TGTGCCAGCAGACCAAACCCCCGTCCGACTATGAGGAATGAGCAGTTCTTC. Translation gives CASRPNPRPTMRNEQFF. The chain joins TRBV7-8 to TRBJ2-1, with TRBD2 as a possible D gene (5 bases). From germline, CDR1 is SGHVS and CDR2 FQNEAQ. The CDR3 length is 17 residues. The V end lost 6 bases, the J end lost 7 bases, and 25 bases lay between the germline ends. Full variable domain (rest looked up from reference TRBV7-8 and TRBJ2-1): GAGVSQSPRYKVAKRGQDVALRCDPISGHVSLFWYQQALGQGPEFLTYFQNEAQLDKSGLPSDRFFAERPEGSVSTLKIQRTQQEDSAVYLCASRPNPRPTMRNEQFFGPGTRLTVL.

In DNA, the CDR3 is TGTGCCAGCAGCTTACGCAGCAGGGGGGGGGCCGCGAACACCGGGGAGCTGTTTTTT. Translated: CASSLRSRGGAANTGELFF. The chain employs TRBV7-2 and TRBJ2-2; the D gene could be TRBD1 or TRBD2 (7 bases each). The ends were cut back, 2 bases at V and 0 bases at J, with 19 bases in the middle. CDR3 length equals 19 residues. The germline V gene encodes CDR1 SGHTA and CDR2 FQGNSA.

This clonotype was found once. The J gene is TRBJ1-1, the V gene TRBV27; 9 bases are a match to TRBD1. CDR3 length equals 13 residues. The V gene end was trimmed by 6 bases and the J gene end by 5 bases; junction bases not matched to a gene: 4. The germline V gene encodes CDR1 MNHEY and CDR2 SMNVEV (reference sequence). For the CDR3, the DNA is TGTGCCAGCAGGAGGACAGGGGCAACTGAAGCTTTCTTT. It encodes CASRRTGATEAFF.

The chain has TRBV12-5 and TRBJ2-3; D is ambiguous. This CDR3 contains 15 residues. Germline V gene sequence: CDR1 LGHNT, CDR2 FRNRAP. Deletions cut 5 bases from V and 1 base from J, with 13 bases between. The CDR3 DNA follows: TGTGCTAGTGGTCCACCCAGGCAGGGCACAGATACGCAGTATTTT. Translating gives CASGPPRQGTDTQYF.

The genes are TRBV10-3 and TRBJ1-1; D might be TRBD1 (6 bases). CDR1 is ENHRY and CDR2 is SYGVKD in the germline V gene. Trimming removed 0 bases at V and 0 bases at J, with 17 bases between. The CDR3 covers 18 residues. The CDR3 here is CAISESTGREGVNTEAFF. CDR3 DNA sequence: TGTGCCATCAGTGAGTCGACAGGTCGGGAGGGGGTGAACACTGAAGCTTTCTTT.

The chain has TRBV15 and TRBJ2-6; 8 nucleotides line up with TRBD1. The length of the CDR3 is 17 residues. Germline-derived CDR1 and CDR2 are LNHNV and YYDKDF (reference sequence). The trim removed 5 bases at V and 2 bases at J, leaving 8 bases unmatched. The CDR3 region is CATSGQGIGAGANVLTF. The CDR3 DNA reads as TGTGCCACCAGCGGACAGGGTATCGGGGCTGGGGCCAACGTCCTGACTTTC.

This clonotype was recorded a few times. The chain's CDR3 is CSVGFFGPRPGYTF. The CDR3 region has the DNA TGCAGCGTTGGATTTTTTGGACCACGGCCGGGCTACACCTTC. V is TRBV29-1 and J is TRBJ1-2; D is unresolved. Trimming removed 4 bases at V and 8 bases at J, with 20 bases between. The CDR3 covers 14 residues. Germline V gene data show CDR1 as SQVTM and CDR2 as ANQGSEA.